Each of the 4 T cell receptor beta chains below was sequenced from the same sample in a study of blood T cell repertoires in COVID-19. Produced via immunoSEQ multiplex PCR; TCRdb's table is partial and in-frame only. The sample records under 200,000 clones, under 85% being singletons. The sample comprised peripheral blood. The receptors shown here come from a man between 60 and 70 years old with active or convalescent COVID-19.

This clone came up many times. The chain uses TRBV5-1 and TRBJ2-3, with 12 bases lining up with TRBD2. V dropped 4 bases and J dropped 2; count of bases not matched to a gene: 5. Germline V gene data show CDR1 as SGHRS and CDR2 as YFSETQ. This CDR3 is 16 amino acids long. CDR3 amino acids: CASSTLAGGVTDTQYF. The DNA of the CDR3 is TGCGCCAGCAGCACACTAGCGGGAGGAGTCACAGATACGCAGTATTTT.

V usage is TRBV7-8 and J usage is TRBJ2-1, with D possibly matching TRBD2 (7 bases). In germline, CDR1 is SGHVS, CDR2 FQNEAQ. The CDR3 is 14 amino acids. The V end lost 5 bases, the J end lost 7 bases, and 15 bases lay between the germline ends. The CDR3: CASSRGGVSNEQFF. In DNA, the CDR3 is TGTGCCAGCAGCCGAGGGGGGGTTTCTAATGAGCAGTTCTTC. The full variable domain, with the rest looked up from reference TRBV7-8 and TRBJ2-1, is GAGVSQSPRYKVAKRGQDVALRCDPISGHVSLFWYQQALGQGPEFLTYFQNEAQLDKSGLPSDRFFAERPEGSVSTLKIQRTQQEDSAVYLCASSRGGVSNEQFFGPGTRLTVL.

This clone was detected only once. The chain carries TRBV19 and TRBJ1-2, with 8 bases that match TRBD1. CDR1 LNHDA and CDR2 SQIVND come from the germline V gene (reference sequence). V trimming: 6 bases; J trimming: 5 bases; junction bases outside the gene matches: 8. The CDR3 has 14 residues. The CDR3 nucleotides are TGTGCCAGTAGGACCGACAGGGGAGGTTATGGCTACACCTTC. It translates to CASRTDRGGYGYTF.

The chain is built from TRBV5-1 and TRBJ2-4, with TRBD2 matching over 11 bases. The CDR3 is 19 amino acids. V shed 3 bases and J 0 bases; nucleotides not matched to a gene: 11. In germline, CDR1 is SGHRS, CDR2 YFSETQ. The CDR3 nucleotides read TGCGCCAGCAGCTATCTGCCGGGACTAGCGGATATAGCCAAAAACATTCAGTACTTC. This encodes CASSYLPGLADIAKNIQYF.